A single sample is the source of the 8 T cell receptor beta chains below, sequenced in a study of T cells expressing NK-cell markers. TCRdb reprocessed the 5' RACE reads, keeping one entry per CDR3 protein, no DNA. The sample spans about 260,000 distinct CDR3 sequences; the ten largest clones claim around 4.2%. The specimen sequenced was blood T cells: a sorted CD56 or NKG2C T cell subset, CD4+ or CD8+ T cells, or bulk PBMC T cells (not recorded which). The receptor source for this set is a woman aged 18 to 75 in good health.

This rearrangement joins TRBV18 to TRBJ2-3. There are 11 residues in the CDR3. Germline V gene lookup returns CDR1 KGHSH and CDR2 LQKENI. CDR3 sequence: CASTLVDTQYF.

The chain uses TRBV7-3 and TRBJ1-1; no DNA is available, so the TRBD1 call from TCRdb remains unchecked. Germline V lookup: CDR1 SGHTA, CDR2 FQGTGA. CDR3 length equals 13 residues. The CDR3 loop is CASSLTAGGDAFF.

This chain joins TRBV20-1 and TRBJ1-5; the D call from TCRdb, TRBD1, cannot be confirmed without DNA. The CDR3 sequence is 13 residues long. Per germline, CDR1 DFQATT and CDR2 SNEGSKA (reference sequence). CDR3 amino acids: CSAPPKGDQPQHF.

The V gene is TRBV20-1, the J gene TRBJ2-5; TCRdb calls TRBD2, which cannot be checked without DNA. CDR3 length equals 14 residues. The germline V gene encodes CDR1 DFQATT and CDR2 SNEGSKA (reference sequence). CDR3 sequence: CSARGLGREETQYF.

This rearrangement joins TRBV11-1 to TRBJ2-3. Per the germline V gene, CDR1 is SGHAT and CDR2 is FQDESV (reference sequence). The CDR3 covers 17 residues. The CDR3 here is CASGTSGRTPSTDTQYF.

This rearrangement joins TRBV4-3 to TRBJ2-3. Germline assignment: CDR1 LGHNA and CDR2 YSLEER. The CDR3 has 16 amino acids. The CDR3 protein is CASSQDWRKVGDTQYF.

The chain joins TRBV7-2 to TRBJ1-1. This CDR3 has 12 residues. Germline V CDR1 and CDR2: SGHTA, FQGNSA. This CDR3 reads CASSQKSDEAFF. Drawing the rest from reference TRBV7-2 and TRBJ1-1, the complete variable domain is GAGVSQSPSNKVTEKGKDVELRCDPISGHTALYWYRQSLGQGLEFLIYFQGNSAPDKSGLPSDRFSAERTGGSVSTLTIQRTQQEDSAVYLCASSQKSDEAFFGQGTRLTVV.

The chain carries TRBV12-3 or TRBV12-4 and TRBJ1-5; TCRdb proposes TRBD1, but this gene call is untestable without DNA. The CDR3 sequence is 15 residues long. CDR3 residues: CASRAGTVGNQPQHF.